One T cell receptor (beta chain) is described in this entry. The data derive from a study of blood T cell repertoires in COVID-19. As processed by the authors: Nucleated cell counts were estimated from reference gene primer amplification. Profiling relied on immunoSEQ multiplex PCR, and the TCRdb table lists in-frame clones only, not all of them. Clone size and the V and J calls come from that table; the DNA yielded D and trimming. The table includes over 110,000 clones, just under 80% detected once. The V end was cut by 5 bases, the J end by 0 bases, with 13 bases between. The CDR3 is 15 amino acids. Per the germline V gene, CDR1 is KGHSH and CDR2 is LQKENI.

The sequence was obtained from an older woman with acute or convalescent COVID-19. The sample taken for sequencing was peripheral blood. The rearrangement links TRBV18 to TRBJ1-1; D unresolved. CDR3 amino acids: CASSSRSDLNTEAFF. CDR3 DNA sequence: TGTGCCAGCTCATCACGCTCGGACTTGAACACTGAAGCTTTCTTT.